This T cell receptor (beta chain) stems from a study of cytomegalovirus exposure and HLA in healthy donors. Germline CDR1 and CDR2: SGHVS and FQNEAQ. V lost 4 bases and J 4 bases, leaving 14 bases between the germline ends. The CDR3 has 15 amino acids. 60 Vbeta and 13 Jbeta primers were used in PCR. Profiled with immunoSEQ multiplex PCR; TCRdb holds only in-frame clones, not every one. In all, the sample yields around 140,000 clones. The chain recombines TRBV7-8 with TRBJ1-3; D gene ambiguous. Material: PBMCs. The sequence was collected from a male donor in good health and CMV-seronegative. DNA for the CDR3: TGTGCCAGCAGCTCGGCGGGTGGGTTCGGAAACACCATATATTTT. This gives the protein CASSSAGGFGNTIYF.